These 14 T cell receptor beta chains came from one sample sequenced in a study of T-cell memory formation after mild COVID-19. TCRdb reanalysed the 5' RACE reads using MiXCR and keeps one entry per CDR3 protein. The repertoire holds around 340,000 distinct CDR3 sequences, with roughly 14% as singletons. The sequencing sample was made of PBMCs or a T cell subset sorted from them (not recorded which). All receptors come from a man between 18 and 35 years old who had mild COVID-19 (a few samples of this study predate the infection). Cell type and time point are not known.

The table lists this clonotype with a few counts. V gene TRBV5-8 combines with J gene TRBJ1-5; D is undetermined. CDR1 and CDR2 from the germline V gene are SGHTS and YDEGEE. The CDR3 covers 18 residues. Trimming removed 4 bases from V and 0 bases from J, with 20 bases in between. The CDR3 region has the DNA TGTGCCAGCAGCGGTGGTGTTGGGAGCTCCTATAGCAATCAGCCCCAGCATTTT. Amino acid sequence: CASSGGVGSSYSNQPQHF.

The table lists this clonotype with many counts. The CDR3 loop is CASSPFQSGGYTF. The CDR3 coding sequence is TGTGCCAGCAGCCCCTTCCAGAGTGGTGGCTACACCTTC. J is TRBJ1-2 and V is TRBV7-2; D remains ambiguous. V lost 5 bases to trimming and J lost 7 bases, with 14 bases between them. The germline gives CDR1 SGHTA, CDR2 FQGNSA. The CDR3 covers 13 residues.

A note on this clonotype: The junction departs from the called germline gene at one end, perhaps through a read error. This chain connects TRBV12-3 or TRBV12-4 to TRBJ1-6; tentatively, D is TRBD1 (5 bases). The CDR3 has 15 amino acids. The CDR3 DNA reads TGTGCCAGCAGTTTTAGGGGTTTGCTCGGATCACCCATCCACTTT. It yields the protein CASSFRGLLGSPIHF.

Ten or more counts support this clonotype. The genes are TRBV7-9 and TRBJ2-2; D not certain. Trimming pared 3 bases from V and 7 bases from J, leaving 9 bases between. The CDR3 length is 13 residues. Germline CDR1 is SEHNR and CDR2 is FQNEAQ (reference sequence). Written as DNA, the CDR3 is TGTGCCAGCAGCTTTGGTGTCGGCGGGGAGCTGTTTTTT. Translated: CASSFGVGGELFF. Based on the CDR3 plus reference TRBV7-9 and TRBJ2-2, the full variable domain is DTGVSQNPRHKITKRGQNVTFRCDPISEHNRLYWYRQTLGQGPEFLTYFQNEAQLEKSRLLSDRFSAERPKGSFSTLEIQRTEQGDSAMYLCASSFGVGGELFFGEGSRLTVL.

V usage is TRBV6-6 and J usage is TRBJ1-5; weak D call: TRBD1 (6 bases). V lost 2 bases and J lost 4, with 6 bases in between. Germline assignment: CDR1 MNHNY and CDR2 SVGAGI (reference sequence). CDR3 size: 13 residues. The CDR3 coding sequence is TGTGCCAGCAGTTACGACAGGAATCAGCCCCAGCATTTT. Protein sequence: CASSYDRNQPQHF.

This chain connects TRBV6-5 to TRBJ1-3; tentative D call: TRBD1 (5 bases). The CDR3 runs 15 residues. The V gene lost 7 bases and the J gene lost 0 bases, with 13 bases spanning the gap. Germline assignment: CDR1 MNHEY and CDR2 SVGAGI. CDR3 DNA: TGTGCCAGCACCTACGACAGATACTCTGGAAACACCATATATTTT. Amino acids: CASTYDRYSGNTIYF.

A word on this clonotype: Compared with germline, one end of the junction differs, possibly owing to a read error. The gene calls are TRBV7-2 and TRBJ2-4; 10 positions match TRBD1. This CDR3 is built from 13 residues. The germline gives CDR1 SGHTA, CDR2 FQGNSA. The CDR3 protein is CASSSNPRDRGCF. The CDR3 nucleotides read TGTGCCAGCAGTTCTAATCCCCGGGACAGGGGTTGTTTC. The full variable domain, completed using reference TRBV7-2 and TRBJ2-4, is GAGVSQSPSNKVTEKGKDVELRCDPISGHTALYWYRQSLGQGLEFLIYFQGNSAPDKSGLPSDRFSAERTGGSVSTLTIQRTQQEDSAVYLCASSSNPRDRGCFGAGTRLSVL.

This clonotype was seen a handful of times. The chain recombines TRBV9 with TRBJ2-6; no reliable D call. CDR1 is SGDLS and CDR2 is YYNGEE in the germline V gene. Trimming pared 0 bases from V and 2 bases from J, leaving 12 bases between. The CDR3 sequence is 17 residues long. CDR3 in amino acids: CASSVGYGPPGANVLTF. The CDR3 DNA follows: TGTGCCAGCAGCGTAGGGTACGGACCCCCTGGGGCCAACGTCCTGACTTTC.

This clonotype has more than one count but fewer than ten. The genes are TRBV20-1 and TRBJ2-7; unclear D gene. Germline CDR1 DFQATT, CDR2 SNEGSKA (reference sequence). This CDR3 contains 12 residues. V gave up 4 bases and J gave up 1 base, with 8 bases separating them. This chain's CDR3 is CSATPGSYEQYF. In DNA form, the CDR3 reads TGCAGTGCTACCCCCGGGTCCTACGAGCAGTACTTC.

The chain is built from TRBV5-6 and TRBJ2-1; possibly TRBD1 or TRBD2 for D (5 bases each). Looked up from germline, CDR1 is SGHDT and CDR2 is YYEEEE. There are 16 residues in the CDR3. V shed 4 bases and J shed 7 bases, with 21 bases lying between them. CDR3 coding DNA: TGTGCCAGCAGCCCGGAATCGGGGCACCTCAGGAATGAGCAGTTCTTC. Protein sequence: CASSPESGHLRNEQFF.

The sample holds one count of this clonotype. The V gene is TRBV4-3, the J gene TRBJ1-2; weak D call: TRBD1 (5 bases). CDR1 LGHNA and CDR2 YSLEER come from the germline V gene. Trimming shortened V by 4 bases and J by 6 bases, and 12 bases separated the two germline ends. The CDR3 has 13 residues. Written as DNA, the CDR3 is TGCGCCAGCAGCCGCCTAAAAGGGGATGGCTACACCTTC. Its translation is CASSRLKGDGYTF.

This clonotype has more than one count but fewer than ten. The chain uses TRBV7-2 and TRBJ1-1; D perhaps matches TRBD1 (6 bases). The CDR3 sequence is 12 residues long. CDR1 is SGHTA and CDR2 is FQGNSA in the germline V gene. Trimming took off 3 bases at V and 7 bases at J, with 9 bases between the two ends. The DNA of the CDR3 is TGTGCCAGCAGCTTGACAGGCTATGAAGCTTTCTTT. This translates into CASSLTGYEAFF. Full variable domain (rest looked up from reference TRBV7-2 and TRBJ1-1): GAGVSQSPSNKVTEKGKDVELRCDPISGHTALYWYRQSLGQGLEFLIYFQGNSAPDKSGLPSDRFSAERTGGSVSTLTIQRTQQEDSAVYLCASSLTGYEAFFGQGTRLTVV.

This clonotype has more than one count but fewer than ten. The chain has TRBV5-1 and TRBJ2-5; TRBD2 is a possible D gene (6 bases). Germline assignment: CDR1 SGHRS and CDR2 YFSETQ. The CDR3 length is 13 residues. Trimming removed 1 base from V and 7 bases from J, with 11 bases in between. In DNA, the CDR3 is TGCGCCAGCAGCTTGCGGCCGGAGGGGACCCAGTACTTC. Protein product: CASSLRPEGTQYF.

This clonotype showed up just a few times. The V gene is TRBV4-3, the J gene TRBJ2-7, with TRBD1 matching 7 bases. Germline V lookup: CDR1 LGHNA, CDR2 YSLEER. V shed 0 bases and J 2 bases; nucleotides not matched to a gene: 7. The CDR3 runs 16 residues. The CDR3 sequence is CASSQDPRGLPYEQYF. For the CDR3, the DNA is TGCGCCAGCAGCCAAGATCCAAGGGGGCTACCCTACGAGCAGTACTTC.